This entry is about one T cell receptor beta chain. The length of the CDR3 is 15 residues. Germline V CDR1 and CDR2: SGHAT, FQNNGV. J lost 2 bases, V lost 1 base, and 3 bases had no gene match. The data originate from a study of chemoradiotherapy in HPV16-positive cancers. The data were produced by immunoSEQ multiplex PCR, yet TCRdb's version contains in-frame clones alone and is incomplete. Of 20,000 to 25,000 clones listed, approximately 90% were seen once; the top ten hold about 5.8%. The genes are TRBV11-2 and TRBJ1-2; 8 bases agree with TRBD1. This material consisted of blood, taken from a patient who underwent chemoradiotherapy. This sequence originates from a human donor with HPV-associated anogenital cancer. The CDR3 coding sequence is TGTGCCAGCAGCTTAGCGGACAGGGCGAACTATGGCTACACCTTC. Its protein product is CASSLADRANYGYTF.